The 9 T cell receptor beta chains in this list originate from one sample, sequenced in a study of blood T cell repertoires in COVID-19. The assay was immunoSEQ multiplex PCR, and TCRdb's table has in-frame clones only and misses some. The profile shows approximately 500,000 clones, around 87% of them singletons. Sequencing used PBMCs or T cells enriched from blood (not recorded which). These receptors originate from a woman in her thirties or forties who had recovered from COVID-19.

This chain connects TRBV10-3 to TRBJ2-5; D may be TRBD2 (5 bases). Germline V gene sequence: CDR1 ENHRY, CDR2 SYGVKD. The V end lost 4 bases, the J end lost 0 bases, and 12 bases lay between the germline ends. The length of the CDR3 is 15 residues. CDR3: CAISVGVRDQETQYF. CDR3 sequence (DNA): TGTGCCATCAGTGTCGGGGTTAGGGACCAAGAGACCCAGTACTTC.

This chain joins TRBV11-3 and TRBJ2-1, with D unresolved. The CDR3 is 12 residues long. Germline V CDR1 and CDR2: SGHNT, YENEEA. V dropped 3 bases and J dropped 4 bases, with 4 bases sitting between them. In DNA, the CDR3 is TGTGCCAGCAGCTTTACTTACAATGAGCAGTTCTTC. It codes for CASSFTYNEQFF.

The CDR3 region is CASLDPFIGYEQYF. The CDR3 DNA reads as TGTGCCAGCCTAGACCCCTTCATCGGGTACGAGCAGTACTTC. This sequence joins TRBV7-8 and TRBJ2-7; D is uncertain. Trimming shortened V by 8 bases and J by 4 bases, and 18 bases separated the two germline ends. There are 14 residues in the CDR3. Germline values: CDR1 SGHVS, CDR2 FQNEAQ.

The chain links TRBV5-5 to TRBJ2-3; possible D gene TRBD2, 6 bases. The CDR3 extends over 17 amino acids. Germline V lookup: CDR1 SGHKS, CDR2 YYEKEE (reference sequence). Trimming stripped 3 bases from V and 0 bases from J, with 17 bases between. The CDR3 reads CASSWGDRMGSTDTQYF. DNA for the CDR3: TGTGCCAGCAGCTGGGGGGATCGTATGGGGAGCACAGATACGCAGTATTTT.

The rearrangement joins TRBV18 to TRBJ1-2; D not resolved. CDR3 length equals 13 residues. CDR1 and CDR2 (germline): KGHSH, LQKENI. With 2 bases removed from V and 6 bases from J, the gap between germline ends came to 10 bases. Written as DNA, the CDR3 is TGTGCCAGCTCACCAGCCATCCGGGATGGCTACACCTTC. Protein sequence: CASSPAIRDGYTF. The full variable domain, with the rest looked up from reference TRBV18 and TRBJ1-2, is NAGVMQNPRHLVRRRGQEARLRCSPMKGHSHVYWYRQLPEEGLKFMVYLQKENIIDESGMPKERFSAEFPKEGPSILRIQQVVRGDSAAYFCASSPAIRDGYTFGSGTRLTVV.

CDR3 region: CASSRGRVSYEQYF. The CDR3 DNA is TGCGCCAGCAGCCGCGGGAGGGTGAGCTACGAGCAGTACTTC. The chain combines TRBV4-3 with TRBJ2-7, with TRBD2 matching over 9 bases. The CDR3 consists of 14 residues. The germline V gene encodes CDR1 LGHNA and CDR2 YSLEER. The V and J ends lost 4 bases and 3 bases, in that order; junction bases with no gene match: 4.

This chain uses TRBV27 with TRBJ1-2; the D is unclear. Trimming left V 1 base short and J 10 bases short, with 16 bases between. The length of the CDR3 is 14 residues. Germline V CDR1 and CDR2: MNHEY, SMNVEV (reference sequence). Here the CDR3 reads CASSLLPDSYVYTF. CDR3 bases: TGTGCCAGCAGTTTATTACCCGACTCCTACGTCTACACCTTC.

The chain couples TRBV11-3 to TRBJ2-1; 10 bases are a match to TRBD2. The CDR3 extends over 15 amino acids. Germline V CDR1 and CDR2: SGHNT, YENEEA. Trimming at V came to 3 bases and at J to 7 bases, leaving 6 bases not matched to a gene. CDR3 residues: CASSFPSGRGNEQFF. DNA of the CDR3: TGTGCCAGCAGCTTCCCTAGCGGGAGAGGTAATGAGCAGTTCTTC.

The V and J genes are TRBV4-1 and TRBJ1-2; D unresolved. This CDR3 has 16 amino acids. Between the trimmed V and J ends, which lost 1 base and 4 bases, there was a span of 16 bases. Per germline, CDR1 MGHRA and CDR2 YSYEKL. CDR3 in amino acids: CASSQVFTQGGYGYTF. The CDR3 DNA reads TGCGCCAGCAGCCAAGTTTTTACTCAAGGAGGCTATGGCTACACCTTC.